Listed below are T cell receptor beta chains from one sample, sequenced in a study of metastatic and nonmetastatic thyroid tumors. Using MiXCR, TCRdb re-called clones from the PCR reads. The data show some 13,000 clones, with about 12% seen just once and roughly 15% held by the top ten. What was sequenced was blood. These receptors came from a female donor with papillary thyroid cancer or a benign thyroid nodule (not recorded which). Some clones in this sample may be carry-over from other donors' samples. The CDR3 runs from the conserved cysteine through the conserved F or W. D genes are given only for firm matches. Clone size is shown for a subset of rows, as once, few, many or a class of expanded clone.

TRBV6-4	many	TRBJ1-1	NA	TGTGCCAGCAGAGTTTCGGGGATCATGAACACTGAAGCTTTCTTT	CASRVSGIMNTEAFF
TRBV30	many	TRBJ2-1	NA	TGTGCCTGGAGTGTACGGCTGGCCAATGAGCAGTTCTTC	CAWSVRLANEQFF
TRBV20-1	NA	TRBJ2-7	NA	TGCAGTGCTAGGGGAGGGGGCTGGACTACGTACGAGCAGTACTTC	CSARGGGWTTYEQYF
TRBV18	few	TRBJ1-2	NA	TGTGCCAGCTCACCGGGACATTTGTCAGATGGCTACACCTTC	CASSPGHLSDGYTF
TRBV12-3/TRBV12-4	NA	TRBJ1-2	NA	TGTGCCAGCAGTTTAGCAGGGCTCTATGGCTACACCTTC	CASSLAGLYGYTF
TRBV7-8	many	TRBJ1-1	NA	TGTGCCAGCAGCTCTACCCGACAGAGTGGCACTGAAGCTTTCTTT	CASSSTRQSGTEAFF
TRBV20-1	many	TRBJ2-1	TRBD2	TGCAGTGCTAGCGGGACTAGCGGGGGGGGTTACAATGAGCAGTTCTTC	CSASGTSGGGYNEQFF
TRBV7-9	many	TRBJ2-1	TRBD2	TGTGCCAGCAGCTTTACTAGCGGGAATTACAATGAGCAGTTCTTC	CASSFTSGNYNEQFF
TRBV6-1	medium-sized	TRBJ2-7	TRBD2	TGTGCCAGCAGTGGCCCCCCGGGGGGGGGATCCTACGAGCAGTACTTC	CASSGPPGGGSYEQYF
TRBV3-1	many	TRBJ2-7	TRBD2	TGTGCCAGCAGCCCGGGACTAGCGAAAGGCTACGAGCAGTACTTC	CASSPGLAKGYEQYF
TRBV20-1	medium-sized	TRBJ2-7	NA	TGCAGTGCGGTAGTGGGGGCATGGGAGCAGTACTTC	CSAVVGAWEQYF
TRBV5-1	many	TRBJ1-6	TRBD1	TGCGCCAGCAGCGGGGACAGGGGGCGAACTGTTTCTGGAAATTCACCCCTCCACTTT	CASSGDRGRTVSGNSPLHF
TRBV11-2	many	TRBJ2-5	TRBD2	TGTGCCAGCAGCACCTGGACTAGCGGGAGAGAGACCCAGTACTTC	CASSTWTSGRETQYF
TRBV6-4	NA	TRBJ1-2	NA	TGTGCCAGCAGTGTTGGCAGTCACCTCTATGGCTACACCTTC	CASSVGSHLYGYTF
TRBV15	few	TRBJ1-2	NA	TGTGCCACCAGCAGAGTCGAGGGGCGTAGGTATGGCTACACCTTC	CATSRVEGRRYGYTF
TRBV28	medium-sized	TRBJ1-2	NA	TGTGCCAGCAGTTTTGGGTCCCGAGGGGTCCTCTATGGCTACACCTTC	CASSFGSRGVLYGYTF
TRBV6-1	medium-sized	TRBJ1-2	NA	TGTGCCAGCAGTGAAGGGAGGGTAGGGCGAGGCTACACCTTC	CASSEGRVGRGYTF
TRBV6-5	few	TRBJ1-5	NA	TGTGCCAGCAGTTACTCGGCAGGAACGGGACAGCCCCAGCATTTT	CASSYSAGTGQPQHF
TRBV28	medium-sized	TRBJ2-2	TRBD2	TGTGCCAGCAGTGGGGGGGGCACCGGGGAGCTGTTTTTT	CASSGGGTGELFF
TRBV27	few	TRBJ2-1	NA	TGTGCCAGCAGTTTATTAGACCGGGTAGCGGAGCAGTTCTTC	CASSLLDRVAEQFF
TRBV11-2	many	TRBJ1-2	TRBD1	TGTGCCAGCAGCTTCGGACAGGATGGAGGCTACACCTTC	CASSFGQDGGYTF
TRBV6-2/TRBV6-3	NA	TRBJ2-7	NA	TGTGCCAGCAGTTATGGGGAGGCGGCTATCGAGCAGTACTTC	CASSYGEAAIEQYF
TRBV3-1	many	TRBJ2-1	TRBD2	TGTGCCAGCAGCCTAGCGGGAGTCTACAATGAGCAGTTCTTC	CASSLAGVYNEQFF
TRBV28	few	TRBJ1-5	NA	TGTGCCAGCGGTCCAATTAACCTTCGCGGCAATCAGCCCCAGCATTTT	CASGPINLRGNQPQHF
TRBV12-5	many	TRBJ2-7	TRBD1	TGTGCTAGTGGGAGAGGGGGCGGAAACGACGAGCAGTACTTC	CASGRGGGNDEQYF
TRBV5-1	many	TRBJ2-1	NA	TGCGCCAGCAGCTTGGCCACGTTGAGTGAGCAGTTTTTC	CASSLATLSEQFF
TRBV19	NA	TRBJ1-5	TRBD1	TGTGCCAGTACCCCGACAGGGGTCGCAGCTTCGCGGCGCAATCAGCCCCAACATTTT	CASTPTGVAASRRNQPQHF
TRBV12-3/TRBV12-4	NA	TRBJ2-7	NA	TGTGCCAGCAGTGGGACCTACGATCAGTACTTC	CASSGTYDQYF
TRBV20-1	once	TRBJ1-6	NA	TGCAGTGCTAGAGACCCCACGCCAGGGATTAATTCACCCCTCCACTTT	CSARDPTPGINSPLHF
TRBV6-5	medium-sized	TRBJ2-1	NA	TGTGCCAGCAGTTACTCGGCTAGAAATGAGCAGTTCTTC	CASSYSARNEQFF
TRBV12-3/TRBV12-4	many	TRBJ2-4	NA	TGTGCCAGCAGTCCAAGGACTGATATCACCAAAAACATTCAGTACTTC	CASSPRTDITKNIQYF
TRBV2	many	TRBJ2-4	NA	TGTGCCAGCAGTCCAGATTCGAAAAACATTCAGTACTTC	CASSPDSKNIQYF
TRBV7-2	NA	TRBJ2-1	TRBD2	TGTGCCAGCAGTTCCGGGACTAGCAGCTACAATGAGCAGTTCTTC	CASSSGTSSYNEQFF
TRBV6-2/TRBV6-3	NA	TRBJ2-3	NA	TGTGCCAGCAGTTACGTGGCCCGCACAGATACGCGGTATTTT	CASSYVARTDTRYF
TRBV6-1	medium-sized	TRBJ2-7	TRBD1	TGTGCCAGCAGTGAAGGGACAGGGGGCTCCTACGAGCAGTACTTC	CASSEGTGGSYEQYF
TRBV3-1	many	TRBJ2-1	NA	TGTGCCAGCAGCAACCTAGCGAATGAGCAGTTCTTC	CASSNLANEQFF
TRBV19	many	TRBJ1-5	TRBD1	TGTGCCAGTAGTATGCAGTTGGACAGGGTAAATCAGCCCCAGCATTTT	CASSMQLDRVNQPQHF
TRBV5-1	many	TRBJ2-1	TRBD2	TGCGCCAGCACCTCGACCGTCGGGGCGGGAGAGGAGCAGTTCTTC	CASTSTVGAGEEQFF
TRBV20-1	once	TRBJ2-7	NA	TGCAGTGCTTGGGGTGACAGTACCTACGAGCAGTACTTC	CSAWGDSTYEQYF
TRBV5-6	many	TRBJ2-7	TRBD2	TGTGCCAGCAGCTTGACCGGGACTAGCCGCGGCTCCTACGAGCAGTACTTC	CASSLTGTSRGSYEQYF
TRBV20-1	NA	TRBJ1-2	NA	TGCAGTGCAAGAGTGGGGGTAAAGGTCTATGGCTACACCTTC	CSARVGVKVYGYTF
TRBV6-1	medium-sized	TRBJ2-1	TRBD2	TGTGCCAGCACCATGACTAGCGGGAGGAATGAGCAGTTCTTC	CASTMTSGRNEQFF
TRBV5-1	many	TRBJ1-4	NA	TGCGCCAGCAGCTACGGTTTCGAAAAACTGTTTTTC	CASSYGFEKLFF